The 16 T cell receptor beta chains below come from one sample, sequenced in a study of PD-1 blockade in classical Hodgkin lymphoma. Assay: immunoSEQ multiplex PCR; the TCRdb copy retains only in-frame clones and omits some. The sample shows about 47,000 clones, 90% of them seen only once. The time point was: cycle 4 day 1 (C4D1), after around six weeks of nivolumab. Each patient's relapse followed autologous stem cell transplantation, and brentuximab vedotin exposure varied. The sample here was peripheral blood mononuclear cells (PBMCs), taken before the fourth cycle of nivolumab. These receptors all stem from a human donor with classical Hodgkin lymphoma.

The chain uses TRBV9 and TRBJ2-3; 10 nucleotides align to TRBD2. Germline CDR1 and CDR2: SGDLS and YYNGEE. This CDR3 comprises 15 residues. V gave up 6 bases and J gave up 4 bases; unmatched junction bases: 8. Here the CDR3 DNA reads TGTGCCAGCACCACTAGCGGGATGAGAGCAGATACGCAGTATTTT. It yields the protein CASTTSGMRADTQYF.

This chain links TRBV7-9 with TRBJ2-1, with TRBD1 identical over 7 bases. Looked up from germline, CDR1 is SEHNR and CDR2 is FQNEAQ (reference sequence). The CDR3 covers 15 residues. V shed 5 bases and J 6 bases; nucleotides not matched to a gene: 10. The CDR3 bases are TGTGCCAGCAGCCCCCCCGGGACAGCATCCAATGAGCAGTTCTTC. Protein: CASSPPGTASNEQFF. Full variable domain (outside the CDR3, taken from reference TRBV7-9 and TRBJ2-1): DTGVSQNPRHKITKRGQNVTFRCDPISEHNRLYWYRQTLGQGPEFLTYFQNEAQLEKSRLLSDRFSAERPKGSFSTLEIQRTEQGDSAMYLCASSPPGTASNEQFFGPGTRLTVL.

This clone was counted once. The CDR3 sequence: CASSELYNSPLHF. CDR3 sequence (DNA): TGTGCCAGCAGTGAGCTCTATAATTCACCCCTCCACTTT. The chain combines TRBV7-3 with TRBJ1-6; D remains unclear. The CDR3 consists of 13 residues. V was trimmed by 6 bases and J by 3 bases, leaving 6 bases between them. Germline V gene data show CDR1 as SGHTA and CDR2 as FQGTGA.

The rearrangement links TRBV10-3 to TRBJ2-2; D uncertain. The CDR3 length is 11 residues. The germline CDR1 and CDR2 sequences are ENHRY and SYGVKD. V was clipped by 8 bases and J by 5 bases, with 6 bases between them. The CDR3, as DNA: TGTGCCATCTCCGAAACCGGGGAGCTGTTTTTT. The encoded protein is CAISETGELFF.

This rearrangement joins TRBV14 to TRBJ2-7; the D gene is possibly TRBD1 (8 bases). Germline loops: CDR1 SGHDN, CDR2 FVKESK. With 5 bases removed from V and 5 bases from J, the gap between germline ends came to 22 bases. This CDR3 is 16 amino acids long. The CDR3 spells CASSDLGQGGLHEQYF. The CDR3 DNA reads TGTGCCAGCAGCGACCTCGGACAGGGAGGGCTACACGAGCAGTACTTC. Full variable domain (rest looked up from reference TRBV14 and TRBJ2-7): EAGVTQFPSHSVIEKGQTVTLRCDPISGHDNLYWYRRVMGKEIKFLLHFVKESKQDESGMPNNRFLAERTGGTYSTLKVQPAELEDSGVYFCASSDLGQGGLHEQYFGPGTRLTVT.

The chain employs TRBV6-5 and TRBJ2-7, with D tentatively TRBD1 (6 bases). V gave up 6 bases and J gave up 6 bases, with 6 bases separating them. This CDR3 spans 10 amino acids. The germline CDR1 and CDR2 sequences are MNHEY and SVGAGI. The CDR3 here is CASRGAEQYF. CDR3 sequence (DNA): TGTGCCAGCAGGGGGGCCGAGCAGTACTTC.

A remark on this clone: One end of the junction is discordant with germline, which a read error may explain. The V call is TRBV6-6, the J call TRBJ2-7; no reliable D call. The CDR3 covers 14 residues. The germline CDR1 and CDR2 sequences are MNHNY and SVGAGI (reference sequence). CDR3 nucleotides: TGTGCCGGCAGCCCCACCCGGTACGGTTACGAGCAGTACTTC. This codes for CAGSPTRYGYEQYF.

This chain connects TRBV11-2 to TRBJ2-5; D uncertain. Between the trimmed V and J ends, which lost 4 bases and 5 bases, there was a span of 26 bases. This CDR3 comprises 18 residues. CDR1 and CDR2 from the germline V gene are SGHAT and FQNNGV. Here the CDR3 reads CASSSFPRSFSGTETQYF. The CDR3 nucleotides are TGTGCCAGCAGCTCTTTCCCTAGAAGTTTCTCAGGAACGGAGACCCAGTACTTC.

V gene TRBV19 combines with J gene TRBJ2-1; D not resolved. Between the trimmed V and J ends, which lost 1 base and 0 bases, there was a span of 10 bases. The CDR3 is 16 amino acids. The germline gives CDR1 LNHDA, CDR2 SQIVND (reference sequence). The CDR3 loop reads CASSIVATSSYNEQFF. In DNA, the CDR3 is TGTGCCAGTAGTATAGTAGCCACAAGCTCCTACAATGAGCAGTTCTTC.

This clone has a handful of counts. The chain is built from TRBV28 and TRBJ1-1, with D possibly being TRBD1 (6 bases). The CDR3 is made up of 14 amino acids. Trimming shortened V by 4 bases and J by 4 bases, and 13 bases separated the two germline ends. Germline CDR1 and CDR2: MDHEN and SYDVKM. CDR3 loop: CASSWTDFGTEAFF. The CDR3 region has the DNA TGTGCCAGCAGTTGGACAGATTTTGGCACTGAAGCTTTCTTT. The variable domain in full, with the rest retrieved from reference TRBV28 and TRBJ1-1, is DVKVTQSSRYLVKRTGEKVFLECVQDMDHENMFWYRQDPGLGLRLIYFSYDVKMKEKGDIPEGYSVSREKKERFSLILESASTNQTSMYLCASSWTDFGTEAFFGQGTRLTVV.

The V call is TRBV7-3, the J call TRBJ2-7; 12 nucleotides align to TRBD1. V lost 1 base and J lost 7; bases outside the gene matches: 8. This CDR3 has 16 amino acids. Germline V lookup: CDR1 SGHTA, CDR2 FQGTGA. This CDR3 reads CASSLKFGTGGREQYF. In DNA, the CDR3 is TGTGCCAGCAGCTTAAAGTTCGGGACAGGGGGCCGGGAGCAGTACTTC.

The chain joins TRBV30 to TRBJ2-7, with D possibly called TRBD1 or TRBD2 (6 bases each). Between the trimmed V and J ends, which lost 3 bases and 4 bases, there was a span of 19 bases. The CDR3 consists of 15 residues. The germline CDR1 and CDR2 sequences are GTSNPN and SVGIG (reference sequence). The CDR3 protein is CAWRGAGTGRYEQYF. DNA of the CDR3: TGTGCCTGGAGGGGGGCGGGAACAGGGAGATACGAGCAGTACTTC.

This chain connects TRBV5-6 to TRBJ1-3; perhaps TRBD1 as D (5 bases). Germline CDR1 and CDR2: SGHDT and YYEEEE. CDR3 length: 14 residues. Trimming cost V 0 bases and J 4 bases, with 8 bases left between them. CDR3 sequence (DNA): TGTGCCAGCAGCTTGGTCGGGGCAGGAAACACCATATATTTT. Amino acids: CASSLVGAGNTIYF.

Written as DNA, the CDR3 is TGTGCCAGCAGTTCTATAGGGGCGGGGGGCCACGAGCAGTACTTC. Translation: CASSSIGAGGHEQYF. The rearrangement joins TRBV27 to TRBJ2-7, with TRBD2 matching 8 bases. Germline CDR1 is MNHEY and CDR2 is SMNVEV (reference sequence). The CDR3 is 15 amino acids. J was trimmed by 5 bases and V by 4 bases; bases with no gene match: 10.

The rearrangement links TRBV7-9 to TRBJ2-2, with a possible D match to TRBD1 (5 bases). The germline V and J ends were trimmed by 6 bases and 3 bases, with 23 bases remaining between them. The CDR3 is 18 amino acids. Germline V gene data show CDR1 as SEHNR and CDR2 as FQNEAQ (reference sequence). Here the CDR3 reads CASSSPFHRNRDTGELFF. CDR3 bases: TGTGCCAGCAGTTCCCCTTTTCACAGGAATCGGGACACCGGGGAGCTGTTTTTT.

CDR3: CASSDRGTEAFF. The CDR3 DNA follows: TGTGCCAGCAGTGACAGGGGCACTGAAGCTTTCTTT. The V and J genes are TRBV2 and TRBJ1-1; perhaps TRBD1 as D (6 bases). The CDR3 is 12 residues long. Per germline, CDR1 SNHLY and CDR2 FYNNEI. Trimming cost V 3 bases and J 4 bases, with 6 bases left between them.